The clone carrying this T cell receptor beta chain was recorded at least ten times. The data are from a study of breast tumors, draining lymph nodes, adjacent tissues. Axillary draining lymph nodes of breast cancer patients supplied the node samples. TCRdb ran MiXCR on the multiplex PCR reads and lists one entry per CDR3 protein. The sample includes 130,000 or so distinct CDR3 sequences, approximately 20% of them seen just once. The source material was axillary lymph node tissue. The clonotype originates from a female donor with breast cancer. Some clones in this sample may be carry-over from other donors' samples.

The CDR3 loop is CASSPDRPTYEQYF. The DNA of the CDR3 is TGTGCCAGCAGTCCGGACAGACCCACCTACGAGCAGTACTTC. This chain links TRBV27 with TRBJ2-7; tentatively, D is TRBD1 (6 bases). The germline V gene has CDR1 MNHEY and CDR2 SMNVEV (reference sequence). V was trimmed by 5 bases and J by 2 bases, leaving 13 bases between them. This CDR3 is 14 amino acids long.